These T cell receptor beta chains were read from a single sample in a study of OX40 agonist ivuxolimab in advanced cancers. Method: immunoSEQ multiplex PCR; TCRdb's copy keeps in-frame clones and lacks some. The sample contains tens of thousands of clones, 92% of which appear only once. The specimen comprised CD4+ or CD8+ T cells sorted from blood, sampled in a trial of the OX40 agonist ivuxolimab. All receptors come from an adult with an advanced solid tumor such as melanoma, head and neck, liver or kidney cancer. Each CDR3 is given with its conserved first and last residue. The order of the fields is clone size, D gene, V gene, J gene, CDR3 DNA, CDR3 protein. A D gene is named only where the DNA matches it firmly. Clone sizes are given selectively: once, few, many, or a class where the clone is expanded.

-	TRBD2	TRBV15	TRBJ2-3	TGTGCCACCAGCAGAGATGGACTAGCTGTCATGGATACGCAGTATTTT	CATSRDGLAVMDTQYF
few	-	TRBV29-1	TRBJ2-3	TGCAGCGTTAGCGTCCAGAGGGGCGGCTCAAGAAGCACAGATACGCAGTATTTT	CSVSVQRGGSRSTDTQYF
few	-	TRBV7-6	TRBJ2-5	TGTGCCAGCAGCGAGAAGCCGGGACTGGGACGGGATAGGGAGACCCAGTACTTC	CASSEKPGLGRDRETQYF
-	-	TRBV5-1	TRBJ2-7	TGCGCCAGCAGCTCACTCCGGGACCGCCTCATTTACGAGCAGTACTTC	CASSSLRDRLIYEQYF
-	TRBD1	TRBV6-5	TRBJ2-7	TGTGCCAGCAGTTACTTGCCGGACAGGCCCTACGAGCAGTACTTC	CASSYLPDRPYEQYF
-	-	TRBV7-2	TRBJ1-1	TGTGCCAGCAGCTTAGGTCGGGGGCCCCTCTCGGGCACTGAAGCTTTCTTT	CASSLGRGPLSGTEAFF
-	-	TRBV10-1	TRBJ2-6	TGCGCCAGCAGTGACAGGGAGTCCCTCTCTGGGGCCAACGTCCTGACTTTC	CASSDRESLSGANVLTF
-	-	TRBV5-1	TRBJ2-1	TGCGCCACCGACAGGTCTGACTACAATGAGCAGTTCTTC	CATDRSDYNEQFF
few	-	TRBV14	TRBJ1-1	TGTGCCAGCAGCCAAGGAATAAACGTTCGGAACACTGAAGCTTTCTTT	CASSQGINVRNTEAFF
-	TRBD1	TRBV5-1	TRBJ2-1	TGCGCCAGCAGCTTGGAAGTCGGGACAGGCTACAATGAGCAGTTCTTC	CASSLEVGTGYNEQFF
few	TRBD2	TRBV28	TRBJ2-2	TGTGCCAGCAGTTTAGGGGGACTAGCGGGGCTTTATGGGGAGCTGTTTTTT	CASSLGGLAGLYGELFF
-	TRBD1	TRBV7-9	TRBJ2-7	TGTGCCAGCAGCTTACAACAGGGGAACTACGAGCAGTACTTC	CASSLQQGNYEQYF
-	-	TRBV2	TRBJ2-2	TGTGCCAGCAGTGACCTAGGTGCCGGGGAGCTGTTTTTT	CASSDLGAGELFF
-	TRBD1	TRBV23-1	TRBJ1-2	TGCGCCAGCAGTCAATTTTGGGCAGGGGGCAATGGCTACACCTTC	CASSQFWAGGNGYTF
-	-	TRBV27	TRBJ1-2	TGTGCCACTGCCCAGGGGCGGAAGGGCTACACCTTC	CATAQGRKGYTF
-	-	TRBV28	TRBJ1-5	TGTGCCAGCAGGGCAGAGCCCAGGCCCCAGCATTTT	CASRAEPRPQHF
-	-	TRBV29-1	TRBJ1-3	TGCAGCCTTTGGACAGCCGGAAACACCATATATTTT	CSLWTAGNTIYF
-	TRBD1	TRBV6-6	TRBJ2-7	TGTGCCAGCAGTTACGCGACAGGGGTGGTCCCCTACGAGCAGTACTTC	CASSYATGVVPYEQYF
-	TRBD1	TRBV6-1	TRBJ1-2	TGTGCCAGCAGTGTAACCGGGACAGCTAACTATGGCTACACCTTC	CASSVTGTANYGYTF
-	-	TRBV6-5	TRBJ2-7	TGTGCCAGCAGCAGAAAGGATGAGCAGTACTTC	CASSRKDEQYF
-	-	TRBV13	TRBJ2-3	TGTGCCAGCAGCCAGGACGACCATGGGGATACGCAGTATTTT	CASSQDDHGDTQYF
-	-	TRBV15	TRBJ2-7	TGTGCCACCAGCAGAGATCTGGGCAAGGTCGACGAGCAGTACTTC	CATSRDLGKVDEQYF